The source of this T cell receptor beta chain is a study of blood T cell repertoires in COVID-19. Looked up from germline, CDR1 is LNHDA and CDR2 is SQIVND (reference sequence). The junction had 9 bases not matched to a gene; V was cut back by 4 bases and J by 8 bases. The CDR3 is made up of 15 amino acids. Some clones are missing from TCRdb's copy, which holds only in-frame ones; the method was immunoSEQ multiplex PCR. Of 540,000 or so clones listed, about 88% were seen once; the top ten hold about 8%. Sequenced: peripheral blood. The source is a woman between 45 and 60 years old with COVID-19, enrolled during active disease. The V call is TRBV19, the J call TRBJ1-4; TRBD1 matches at 8 bases. In DNA form, the CDR3 reads TGTGCCAGTAGTAACTTCCAGGGGGCGAAAGAAAAACTGTTTTTT. This translates into CASSNFQGAKEKLFF.